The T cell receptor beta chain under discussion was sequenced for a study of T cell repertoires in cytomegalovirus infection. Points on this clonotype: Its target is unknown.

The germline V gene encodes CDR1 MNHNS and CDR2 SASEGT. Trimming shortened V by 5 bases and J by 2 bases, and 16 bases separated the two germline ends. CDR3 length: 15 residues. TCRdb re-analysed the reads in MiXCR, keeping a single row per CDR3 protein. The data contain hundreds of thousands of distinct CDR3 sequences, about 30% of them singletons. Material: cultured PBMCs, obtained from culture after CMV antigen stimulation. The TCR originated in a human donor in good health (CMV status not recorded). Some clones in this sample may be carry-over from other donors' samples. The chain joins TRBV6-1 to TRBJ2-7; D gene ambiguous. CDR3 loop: CASSYIVGNTYEQYF. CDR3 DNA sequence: TGTGCCAGCAGTTACATTGTTGGGAACACCTACGAGCAGTACTTC.